This TCR beta chain was identified in a study of Graves' ophthalmopathy and Graves' hyperthyroidism. The authors amplified TCR beta CDR3 regions, and they did so from RNA transcripts for repertoire sequencing. A first-round RT-PCR used HTBI primers, followed by a second-round multiplex PCR. Using its own MiXCR run on the multiplex PCR reads, TCRdb lists one record per CDR3 protein. The table includes a few hundred thousand distinct CDR3 sequences, around a sixth detected once. V was clipped by 5 bases and J by 3 bases; unmatched bases: 6. Germline V lookup: CDR1 SGHNT, CDR2 YENEEA. The CDR3 has 15 amino acids.

Sequencing input: peripheral blood. The receptor was isolated from an adult man with Graves' ophthalmopathy. The rearrangement links TRBV11-3 to TRBJ2-7; 11 nucleotides match TRBD2. In nucleotides, the CDR3 is TGTGCCAGCAGCCGTAGCGGGAGGGCCTTCTACGAGCAGTACTTC. Translation gives CASSRSGRAFYEQYF.